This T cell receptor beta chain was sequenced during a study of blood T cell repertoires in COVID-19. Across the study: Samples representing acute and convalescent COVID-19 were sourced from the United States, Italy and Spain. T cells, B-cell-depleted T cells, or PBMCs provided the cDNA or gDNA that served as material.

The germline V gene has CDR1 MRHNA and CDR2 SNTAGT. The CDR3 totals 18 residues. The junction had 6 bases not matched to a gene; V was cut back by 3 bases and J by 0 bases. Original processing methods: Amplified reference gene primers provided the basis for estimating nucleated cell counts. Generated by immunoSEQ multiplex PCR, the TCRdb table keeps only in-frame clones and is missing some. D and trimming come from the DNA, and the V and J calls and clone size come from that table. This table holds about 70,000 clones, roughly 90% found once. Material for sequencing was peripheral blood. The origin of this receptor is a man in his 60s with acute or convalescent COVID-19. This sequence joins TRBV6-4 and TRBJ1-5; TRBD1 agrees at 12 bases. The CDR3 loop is CASSDPGQGADSNQPQHF. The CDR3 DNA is TGTGCCAGCAGTGATCCGGGACAGGGGGCGGATAGCAATCAGCCCCAGCATTTT.